One T cell receptor beta chain is described in this entry. Its specificity is unknown. The data stem from a study of vaccination and CD4 T cells after COVID-19. The CDR3 runs 13 residues. Germline V gene lookup returns CDR1 MNHEY and CDR2 SMNVEV (reference sequence). Trimming took off 8 bases at V and 1 base at J, with 11 bases between the two ends. With the Oncomine TCR Beta short-read assay, DNA from cultured CD4+ T cells was sequenced. One entry per CDR3 protein, called by TCRdb with MiXCR from the PCR reads. The sample yields some 21,000 distinct CDR3 sequences, 45% to 55% seen once. Time point meaning: late sampling 161 to 241 days after vaccination in a few convalescent patients. Treatment denoted: approximately nine-day PBMC culture with coronavirus spike peptide pools or control peptides (ViraFEST assay).

The sequence derives from a human donor who had recovered from COVID-19. The chain links TRBV27 to TRBJ1-1; D is unclear. This sample comprised CD4+ T cells from blood, cultured in vitro, obtained about 7 months after SARS-CoV-2 vaccination. The CDR3 DNA reads as TGTGCCAGCGGCTTCCGGGGGAACACTGAAGCTTTCTTT. As protein: CASGFRGNTEAFF.